The 12 T cell receptor beta chains listed next were all sequenced from one sample in a study of long-term antiretroviral therapy in people with HIV. Version v3.0 of the immunoSEQ assay ran at survey level. Here immunoSEQ multiplex PCR was the method, and the copy in TCRdb shows in-frame clones only, minus some. This sample has about 39,000 clones; about 88% occur once, and the top ten carry 3.9%. This sample comprised unsorted PBMCs, obtained just before starting antiretroviral therapy. The receptors were sampled from a woman between 18 and 29 years old with HIV.

The chain employs TRBV4-2 and TRBJ2-1; 8 positions agree with TRBD1. The CDR3 totals 14 residues. Germline V gene lookup returns CDR1 LGHNA and CDR2 YNFKEQ. With V trimmed by 6 bases and J by 8 bases, 9 bases remained unmatched. This CDR3 reads CASRSQLQGDEQFF. CDR3 DNA sequence: TGTGCCAGCAGGAGCCAGTTACAGGGGGATGAGCAGTTCTTC.

This clone was counted once. The V call is TRBV10-3, the J call TRBJ2-1, with 8 bases matching TRBD2. Germline CDR1 reads ENHRY; CDR2 reads SYGVKD. The CDR3 has 16 residues. V dropped 0 bases and J dropped 5; count of bases not matched to a gene: 6. The CDR3 nucleotides are TGTGCCATCAGTGAGTCAGGCACTAGCGGCCACAATGAGCAGTTCTTC. This codes for CAISESGTSGHNEQFF.

The V call is TRBV7-2, the J call TRBJ2-4; D gene ambiguous. The CDR3 sequence is 15 residues long. Trimming stripped 3 bases from V and 0 bases from J, with 9 bases between. CDR1 and CDR2 (germline): SGHTA, FQGNSA. CDR3 amino acids: CASSLEILAKNIQYF. CDR3 sequence (DNA): TGTGCCAGCAGCTTGGAGATACTAGCCAAAAACATTCAGTACTTC.

This clone has only a few counts. The chain recombines TRBV7-9 with TRBJ1-1; D remains ambiguous. Trimming shortened V by 3 bases and J by 1 base, and 9 bases separated the two germline ends. The CDR3 runs 14 residues. Germline V gene data show CDR1 as SEHNR and CDR2 as FQNEAQ (reference sequence). CDR3 sequence: CASSFPGKNTEAFF. For the CDR3, the DNA is TGTGCCAGCAGCTTTCCCGGAAAGAACACTGAAGCTTTCTTT.

The chain is built from TRBV6-5 and TRBJ1-2, with D unclear. Germline V CDR1 and CDR2: MNHEY, SVGAGI. The CDR3 runs 13 residues. Trimming removed 4 bases at V and 8 bases at J, with 14 bases between. The CDR3 region is CASSLHRGWGYTF. The CDR3 DNA reads TGTGCCAGCAGTTTACACCGCGGGTGGGGCTACACCTTC.

V gene TRBV5-1 combines with J gene TRBJ2-7; TRBD2 agrees at 7 bases. Trimming at V came to 4 bases and at J to 6 bases, leaving 10 bases not matched to a gene. CDR1 and CDR2 (germline): SGHRS, YFSETQ. The CDR3 consists of 14 residues. This CDR3 is CASSREGGTPEQYF. The DNA for the CDR3 is TGCGCCAGCAGCCGCGAGGGAGGGACCCCCGAGCAGTACTTC.

A few counts support this clone. The chain recombines TRBV15 with TRBJ2-2, with 9 bases fitting TRBD2. Germline V CDR1 and CDR2: LNHNV, YYDKDF (reference sequence). CDR3 length equals 16 residues. Trimming at V came to 10 bases and at J to 4 bases, leaving 13 bases not matched to a gene. The CDR3 loop reads CAIPSSGTRGTGELFF. CDR3 in DNA: TGTGCCATCCCTTCTAGCGGGACTAGGGGCACCGGGGAGCTGTTTTTT.

The V gene is TRBV5-1, the J gene TRBJ1-4; possibly TRBD1 for D (6 bases). Germline loops: CDR1 SGHRS, CDR2 YFSETQ. CDR3 length: 16 amino acids. Trimming pared 5 bases from V and 1 base from J, leaving 15 bases between. CDR3 residues: CASSFLGARTNEKLFF. In DNA form, the CDR3 reads TGCGCCAGCAGTTTTTTGGGGGCTAGAACTAATGAAAAACTGTTTTTT.

This clone was counted only a few times. The chain is built from TRBV2 and TRBJ2-7; no clear D gene. The V end was cut by 6 bases, the J end by 1 base, with 10 bases between. The CDR3 length is 13 residues. Looked up from germline, CDR1 is SNHLY and CDR2 is FYNNEI. This chain's CDR3 is CASSQVPSYEQYF. In DNA, the CDR3 is TGTGCCAGCAGCCAAGTCCCATCCTACGAGCAGTACTTC.

The gene calls are TRBV9 and TRBJ2-1, with D unclear. Trimming left V 0 bases short and J 9 bases short, with 10 bases between. The germline V gene encodes CDR1 SGDLS and CDR2 YYNGEE. The CDR3 spans 13 residues. The CDR3 DNA sequence: TGTGCCAGCAGCGTAGGTGGGTCTGCTGAGCAGTTCTTC. Translation gives CASSVGGSAEQFF.

V usage is TRBV9 and J usage is TRBJ2-7, with D uncertain. Between the trimmed V and J ends, which lost 2 bases and 4 bases, there was a span of 10 bases. There are 13 residues in the CDR3. Germline V gene data show CDR1 as SGDLS and CDR2 as YYNGEE. The CDR3 region is CASSVNGIYEQYF. The DNA of the CDR3 is TGTGCCAGCAGCGTGAACGGCATATACGAGCAGTACTTC.

The rearrangement joins TRBV4-3 to TRBJ2-5; D tentatively reads TRBD1 or TRBD2 (5 bases each). The germline V gene has CDR1 LGHNA and CDR2 YSLEER. This CDR3 is 15 amino acids long. V was cut by 0 bases and J by 9 bases, with 17 bases left in between. CDR3 sequence: CASSQDSGQAAAQYF. The CDR3 DNA reads TGCGCCAGCAGCCAAGATTCGGGGCAGGCCGCGGCCCAGTACTTC.